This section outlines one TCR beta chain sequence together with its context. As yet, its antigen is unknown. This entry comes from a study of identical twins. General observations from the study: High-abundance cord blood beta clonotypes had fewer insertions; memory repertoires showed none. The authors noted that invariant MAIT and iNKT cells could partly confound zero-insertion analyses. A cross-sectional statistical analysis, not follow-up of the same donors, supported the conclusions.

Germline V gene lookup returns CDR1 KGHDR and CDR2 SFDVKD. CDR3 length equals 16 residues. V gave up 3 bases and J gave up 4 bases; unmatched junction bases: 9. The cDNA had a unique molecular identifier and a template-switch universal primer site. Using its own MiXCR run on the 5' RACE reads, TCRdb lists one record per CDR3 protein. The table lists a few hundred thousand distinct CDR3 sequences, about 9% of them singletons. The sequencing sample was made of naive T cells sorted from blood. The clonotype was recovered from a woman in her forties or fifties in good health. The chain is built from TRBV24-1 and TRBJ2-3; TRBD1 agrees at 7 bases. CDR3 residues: CATSDPTGSLADTQYF. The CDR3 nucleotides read TGTGCCACCAGTGATCCGACAGGGTCCTTGGCAGATACGCAGTATTTT.